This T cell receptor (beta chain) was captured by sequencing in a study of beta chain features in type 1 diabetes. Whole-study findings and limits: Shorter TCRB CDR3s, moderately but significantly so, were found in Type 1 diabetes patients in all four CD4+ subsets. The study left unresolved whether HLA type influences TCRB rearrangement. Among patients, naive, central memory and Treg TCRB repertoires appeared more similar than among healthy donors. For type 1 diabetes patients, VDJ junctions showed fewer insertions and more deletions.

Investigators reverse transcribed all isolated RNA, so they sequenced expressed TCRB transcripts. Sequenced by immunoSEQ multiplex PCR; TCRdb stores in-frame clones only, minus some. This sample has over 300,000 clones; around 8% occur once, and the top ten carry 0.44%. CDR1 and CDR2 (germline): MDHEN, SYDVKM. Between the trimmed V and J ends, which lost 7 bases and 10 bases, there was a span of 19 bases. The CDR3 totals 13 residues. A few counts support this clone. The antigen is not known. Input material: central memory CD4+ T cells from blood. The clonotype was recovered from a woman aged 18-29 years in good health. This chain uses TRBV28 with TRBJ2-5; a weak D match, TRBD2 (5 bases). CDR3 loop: CASNRRDPEGQYF. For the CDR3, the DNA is TGTGCCAGCAATCGCCGGGATCCAGAGGGCCAGTACTTC.